This TCR beta chain was sequenced for a study of OX40 agonist ivuxolimab in advanced cancers. Libraries were prepared by immunoSEQ multiplex PCR; TCRdb keeps only in-frame clonotypes and omits some of them. Of about 66,000 clones in the sample, around 90% are singletons; the top ten hold approximately 3%. CDR3 size: 16 residues. Germline V CDR1 and CDR2: SGHVS, FQNEAQ. V shed 1 base and J 4 bases; nucleotides not matched to a gene: 5. The rearrangement uses TRBV7-8 and TRBJ1-3; 9 nucleotides line up with TRBD1. This clonotype originated in an adult with an advanced solid tumor such as melanoma, head and neck, liver or kidney cancer. The sequencing here drew on CD4+ or CD8+ T cells sorted from blood, taken in a trial of the OX40 agonist ivuxolimab. The chain's CDR3 is CASSLGGTGQGNTIYF. For the CDR3, the DNA is TGTGCCAGCAGCTTAGGGGGGACAGGGCAAGGAAACACCATATATTTT.